Detailed here is one T cell receptor beta chain. What it recognizes is unknown. Sequencing used immunoSEQ multiplex PCR; TCRdb keeps in-frame clones, though not all of them. The sample holds around 99,000 clones, nearly 90% seen once. This specimen comes from a study of OX40 agonist ivuxolimab in advanced cancers. Study-wide background: Patients were dosed intravenously with ivuxolimab at 0.01 to 10 mg/kg every 2 weeks.

Baseline was the first blood sampling point, followed by cycle 4 day 1 and cycle 7 day 1. Trimming cost V 8 bases and J 0 bases, with 11 bases left between them. This CDR3 is built from 14 residues. CDR1 is MNHEY and CDR2 is SVGAGI in the germline V gene. The study's findings and limits: Among the nonresponders, some also had low normalized T-cell clonal expansion.

The rearrangement joins TRBV6-5 to TRBJ1-3; D not certain. The sample here was CD4+ or CD8+ T cells sorted from blood, taken in a trial of the OX40 agonist ivuxolimab. The TCR comes from an adult with an advanced solid tumor such as melanoma, head and neck, liver or kidney cancer. Written as DNA, the CDR3 is TGTGCCAGCCAGAACAGTGTCTCTGGAAACACCATATATTTT. This gives the protein CASQNSVSGNTIYF.